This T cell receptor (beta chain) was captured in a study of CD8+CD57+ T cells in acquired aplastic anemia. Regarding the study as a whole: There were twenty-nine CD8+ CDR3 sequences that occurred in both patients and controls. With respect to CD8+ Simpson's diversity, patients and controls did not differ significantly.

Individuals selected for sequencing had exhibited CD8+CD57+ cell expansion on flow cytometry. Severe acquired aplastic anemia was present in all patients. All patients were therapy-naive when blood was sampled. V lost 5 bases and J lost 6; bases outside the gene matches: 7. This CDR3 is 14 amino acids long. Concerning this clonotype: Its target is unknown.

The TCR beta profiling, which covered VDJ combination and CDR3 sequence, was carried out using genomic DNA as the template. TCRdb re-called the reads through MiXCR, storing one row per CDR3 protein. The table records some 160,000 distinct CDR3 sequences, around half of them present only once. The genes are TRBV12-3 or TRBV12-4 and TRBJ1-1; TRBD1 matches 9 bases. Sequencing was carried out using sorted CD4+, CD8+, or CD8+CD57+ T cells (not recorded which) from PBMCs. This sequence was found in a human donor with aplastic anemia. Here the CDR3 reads CASSPMTGGSEAFF. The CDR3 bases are TGTGCCAGCAGTCCGATGACAGGGGGGTCTGAAGCTTTCTTT.